The rows below give T cell receptor beta chains drawn from one sample of a study of cytomegalovirus exposure and HLA in healthy donors. The table came from immunoSEQ multiplex PCR; TCRdb's copy has only in-frame clones and leaves some out. Of more than 140,000 clones listed, under 70% are singletons. Sequenced material: PBMCs. All receptors come from a woman in her 30s in good health and CMV-seropositive. CDR3s include the opening cysteine and the closing phenylalanine or tryptophan. A D gene is named only where the DNA matches it firmly. Rows give clone size only sometimes, using once, few, many, or a class for an expanded clone.

abundance,v_gene,d_gene,j_gene,len,CDR3aa,CDR3nt
few,TRBV19,TRBD1,TRBJ2-1,14,CASRGQDGYNEQFF,TGTGCCAGTCGGGGACAGGACGGTTACAATGAGCAGTTCTTC
-,TRBV7-9,-,TRBJ1-5,13,CASSESEFWPQHF,TGTGCCAGCAGCGAATCCGAGTTCTGGCCCCAGCATTTT
-,TRBV7-2,-,TRBJ1-5,13,CASSLLAHQPQHF,TGTGCCAGCAGCCTGCTGGCCCATCAGCCCCAGCATTTT
-,TRBV5-1,-,TRBJ1-2,13,CASSRTDSYGYTF,TGCGCCAGCAGCCGTACAGACAGCTATGGCTACACCTTC
-,TRBV19,TRBD1,TRBJ1-2,12,CASTTGVGGYTF,TGTGCCAGTACCACAGGGGTTGGAGGCTACACCTTC
-,TRBV2,TRBD2,TRBJ2-7,14,CASTRGGFSYEQYF,TGTGCCAGCACCCGGGGGGGATTTTCCTACGAGCAGTACTTC
-,TRBV7-9,-,TRBJ1-1,15,CASSFIGRRGTEAFF,TGTGCCAGCAGCTTCATTGGCCGGCGGGGCACTGAAGCTTTCTTT
-,TRBV7-9,-,TRBJ2-3,16,CASSLPRTEHTDTQYF,TGTGCCAGCAGCTTACCGAGGACAGAACACACAGATACGCAGTATTTT
once,TRBV7-9,-,TRBJ2-7,14,CASSSRPNRIGQYF,TGTGCCAGCAGTTCCAGGCCCAACAGGATCGGGCAGTACTTC
-,TRBV13,TRBD1,TRBJ2-7,15,CASSLRDRGSRKQYF,TGTGCCAGCAGCCTCCGGGACAGGGGGTCTAGGAAGCAGTACTTC
-,TRBV10-3,TRBD1,TRBJ1-2,15,CAISANPGQRYGYTF,TGTGCCATCAGTGCTAATCCGGGACAGCGCTATGGCTACACCTTC
-,TRBV6-5,-,TRBJ1-2,13,CASSSTGSGGYTF,TGTGCCAGCAGTTCGACAGGATCGGGTGGCTACACCTTC
-,TRBV1,-,TRBJ1-6,14,CTSSTVGSNSPLHF,TGCACCAGCAGCACAGTCGGGAGTAATTCACCCCTCCACTTT
few,TRBV6-6,-,TRBJ2-1,14,CASSYRARGNEQFF,TGTGCCAGCAGTTACAGGGCCAGGGGCAATGAGCAGTTCTTC
-,TRBV5-1,-,TRBJ2-5,13,CASSLGSQETQYF,TGCGCCAGCAGCCTCGGGAGCCAAGAGACCCAGTACTTC
-,TRBV6-1,TRBD1,TRBJ2-7,15,CASSETTGMFYEQYF,TGTGCCAGCAGTGAAACGACAGGGATGTTCTACGAGCAGTACTTC
-,TRBV5-4,-,TRBJ2-7,15,CASSVDTTTYHEQYF,TGTGCCAGCAGCGTGGACACTACTACCTACCACGAGCAGTACTTC
few,TRBV19,-,TRBJ2-1,13,CASSSAGANEQFF,TGTGCCAGTAGTAGCGCAGGGGCGAATGAGCAGTTCTTC
-,TRBV19,TRBD2,TRBJ2-7,15,CASLCGGSSYYEQYF,TGTGCCAGTCTATGCGGCGGGAGTTCTTACTACGAGCAGTACTTC
-,TRBV18,TRBD1,TRBJ1-5,16,CASSPGTGPYNQPQHF,TGTGCCAGCTCACCCGGGACAGGTCCATACAATCAGCCCCAGCATTTT
few,TRBV11-2,-,TRBJ2-7,16,CASSWPTGTEGYEQYF,TGTGCCAGCAGCTGGCCCACCGGGACTGAAGGCTACGAGCAGTACTTC
-,TRBV15,-,TRBJ1-1,11,CATSTGTEAFF,TGTGCCACCAGCACAGGGACTGAAGCTTTCTTT
-,TRBV27,TRBD2,TRBJ2-7,14,CASSLREESYEQYF,TGTGCCAGCAGTTTACGGGAGGAATCCTACGAGCAGTACTTC
-,TRBV19,-,TRBJ1-1,13,CASSISRGSEAFF,TGTGCCAGTAGTATAAGTAGAGGTTCTGAAGCTTTCTTT
-,TRBV2,TRBD2,TRBJ2-7,15,CASRWLAGVSYEQYF,TGTGCCAGCAGATGGCTAGCGGGGGTCTCCTACGAGCAGTACTTC
-,TRBV4-1,-,TRBJ1-2,13,CASSQDRQGGYTF,TGCGCCAGCAGCCAAGATAGGCAGGGAGGCTACACCTTC